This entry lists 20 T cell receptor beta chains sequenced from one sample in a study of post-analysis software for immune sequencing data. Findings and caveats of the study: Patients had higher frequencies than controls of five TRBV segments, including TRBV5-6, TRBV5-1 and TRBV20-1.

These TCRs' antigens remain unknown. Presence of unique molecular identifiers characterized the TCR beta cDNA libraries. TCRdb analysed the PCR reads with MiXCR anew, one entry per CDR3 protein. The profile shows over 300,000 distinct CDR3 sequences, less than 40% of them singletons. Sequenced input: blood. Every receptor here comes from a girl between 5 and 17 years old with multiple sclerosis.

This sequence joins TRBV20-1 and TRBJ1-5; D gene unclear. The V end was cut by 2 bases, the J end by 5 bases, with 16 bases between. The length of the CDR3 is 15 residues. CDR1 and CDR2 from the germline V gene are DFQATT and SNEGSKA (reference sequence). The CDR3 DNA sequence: TGCAGTGCTAGAACTCAGGTCCTCCATTATCAGCCCCAGCATTTT. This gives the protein CSARTQVLHYQPQHF.

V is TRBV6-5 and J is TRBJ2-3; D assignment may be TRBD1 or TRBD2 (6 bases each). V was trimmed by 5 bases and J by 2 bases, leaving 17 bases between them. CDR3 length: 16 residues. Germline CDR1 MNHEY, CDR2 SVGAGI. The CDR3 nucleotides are TGTGCCAGCAGTCGGTGGGGGGCGATCTCCACAGATACGCAGTATTTT. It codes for CASSRWGAISTDTQYF.

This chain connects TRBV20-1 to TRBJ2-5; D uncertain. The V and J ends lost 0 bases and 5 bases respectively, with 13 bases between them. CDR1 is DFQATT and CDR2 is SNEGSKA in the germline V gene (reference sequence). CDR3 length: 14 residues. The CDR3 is CSARERPVMETQYF. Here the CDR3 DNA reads TGCAGTGCTAGAGAAAGACCTGTCATGGAGACCCAGTACTTC.

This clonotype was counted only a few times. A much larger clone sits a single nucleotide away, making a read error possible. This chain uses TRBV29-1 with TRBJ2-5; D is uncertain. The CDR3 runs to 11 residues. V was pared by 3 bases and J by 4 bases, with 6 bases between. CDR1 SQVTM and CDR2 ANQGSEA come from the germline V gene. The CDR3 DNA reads TGCAGCGTTGAGGTGACAGAGACCCAGTACTTC. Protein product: CSVEVTETQYF.

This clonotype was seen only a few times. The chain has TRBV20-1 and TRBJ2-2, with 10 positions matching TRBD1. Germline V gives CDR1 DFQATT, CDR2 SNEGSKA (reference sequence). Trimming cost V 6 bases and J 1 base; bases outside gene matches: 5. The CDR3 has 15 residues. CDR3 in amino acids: CSASDRGRNTGELFF. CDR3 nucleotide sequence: TGCAGTGCCTCTGACAGGGGGCGGAACACCGGGGAGCTGTTTTTT.

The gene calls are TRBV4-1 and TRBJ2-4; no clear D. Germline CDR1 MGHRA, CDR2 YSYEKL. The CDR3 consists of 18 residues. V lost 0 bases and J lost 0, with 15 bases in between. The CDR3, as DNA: TGCGCCAGCAGCCAAGATCCGGATACCATCATAGCCAAAAACATTCAGTACTTC. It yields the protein CASSQDPDTIIAKNIQYF.

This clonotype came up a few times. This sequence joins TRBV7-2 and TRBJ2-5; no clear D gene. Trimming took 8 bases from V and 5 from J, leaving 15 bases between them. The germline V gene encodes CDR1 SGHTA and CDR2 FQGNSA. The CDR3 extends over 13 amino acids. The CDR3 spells CASPLLDRETQYF. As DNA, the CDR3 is TGTGCCAGCCCTTTACTGGACCGGGAGACCCAGTACTTC.

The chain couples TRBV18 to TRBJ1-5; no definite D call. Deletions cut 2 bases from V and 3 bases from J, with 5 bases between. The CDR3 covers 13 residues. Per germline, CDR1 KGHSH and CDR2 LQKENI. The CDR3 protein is CASSPGFNQPQHF. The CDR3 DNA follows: TGTGCCAGCTCACCAGGGTTCAATCAGCCCCAGCATTTT.

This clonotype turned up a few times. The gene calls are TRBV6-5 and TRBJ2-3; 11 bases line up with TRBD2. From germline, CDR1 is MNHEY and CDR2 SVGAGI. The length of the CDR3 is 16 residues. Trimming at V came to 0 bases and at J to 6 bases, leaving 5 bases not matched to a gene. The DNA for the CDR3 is TGTGCCAGCAGTTACTCGTTAGCGGGGGGGACCGATACGCAGTATTTT. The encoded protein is CASSYSLAGGTDTQYF.

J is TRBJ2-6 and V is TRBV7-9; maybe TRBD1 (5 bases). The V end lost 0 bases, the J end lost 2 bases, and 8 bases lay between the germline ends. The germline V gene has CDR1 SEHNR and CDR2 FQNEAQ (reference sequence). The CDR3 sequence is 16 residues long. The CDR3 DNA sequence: TGTGCCAGCAGCTTAGCCAGGGCTCCTGGGGCCAACGTCCTGACTTTC. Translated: CASSLARAPGANVLTF.

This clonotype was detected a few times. CDR3 in DNA: TGTGCCAGCAGTTACTCCCGGGACTCTCCACGGGAAGCTTTCTTT. Its translation is CASSYSRDSPREAFF. V is TRBV6-5 and J is TRBJ1-1; tentative D call: TRBD1 (5 bases). In germline, CDR1 is MNHEY, CDR2 SVGAGI. The CDR3 is made up of 15 amino acids. V shed 0 bases and J shed 8 bases, with 16 bases lying between them.

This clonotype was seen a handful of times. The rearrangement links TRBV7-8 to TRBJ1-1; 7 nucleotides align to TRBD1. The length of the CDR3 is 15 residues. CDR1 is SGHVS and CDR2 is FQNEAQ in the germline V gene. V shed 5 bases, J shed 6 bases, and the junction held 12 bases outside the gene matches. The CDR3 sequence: CASSPLRTGRAEAFF. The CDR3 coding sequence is TGTGCCAGCAGCCCGCTCCGGACAGGACGGGCTGAAGCTTTCTTT. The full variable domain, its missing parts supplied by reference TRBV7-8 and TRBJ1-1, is GAGVSQSPRYKVAKRGQDVALRCDPISGHVSLFWYQQALGQGPEFLTYFQNEAQLDKSGLPSDRFFAERPEGSVSTLKIQRTQQEDSAVYLCASSPLRTGRAEAFFGQGTRLTVV.

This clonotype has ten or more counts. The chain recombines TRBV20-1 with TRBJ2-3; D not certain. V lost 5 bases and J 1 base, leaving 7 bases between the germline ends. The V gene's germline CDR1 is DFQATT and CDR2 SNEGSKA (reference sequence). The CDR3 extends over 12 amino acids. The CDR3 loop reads CSAPRGTDTQYF. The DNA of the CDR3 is TGCAGTGCTCCCCGGGGCACAGATACGCAGTATTTT.

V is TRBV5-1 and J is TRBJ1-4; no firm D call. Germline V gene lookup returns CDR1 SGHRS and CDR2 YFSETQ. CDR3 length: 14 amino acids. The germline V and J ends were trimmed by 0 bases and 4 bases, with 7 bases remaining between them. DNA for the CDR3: TGCGCCAGCAGCTTGGGACCGAATAATGAAAAACTGTTTTTT. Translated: CASSLGPNNEKLFF.

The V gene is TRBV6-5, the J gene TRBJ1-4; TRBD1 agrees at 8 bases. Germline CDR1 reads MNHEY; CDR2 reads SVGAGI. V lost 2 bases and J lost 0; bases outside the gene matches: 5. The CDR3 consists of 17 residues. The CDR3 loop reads CASSYGGTGATNEKLFF. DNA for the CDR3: TGTGCCAGCAGTTACGGCGGGACAGGCGCAACTAATGAAAAACTGTTTTTT.

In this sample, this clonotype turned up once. The chain's CDR3 is CASSLVTDVVYGYTF. DNA for the CDR3: TGTGCCAGCAGCTTAGTAACCGACGTAGTCTATGGCTACACCTTC. This chain joins TRBV7-2 and TRBJ1-2; D unclear. V was pared by 1 base and J by 4 bases, with 13 bases between. CDR1 is SGHTA and CDR2 is FQGNSA in the germline V gene. The CDR3 is made up of 15 amino acids.

The CDR3 bases are TGTGCCAGCAGCTACACCGGGACAGGGGGCACCGAGACCCAGTACTTC. It translates to CASSYTGTGGTETQYF. V and J are TRBV11-1 and TRBJ2-5, with 12 positions matching TRBD1. Germline assignment: CDR1 SGHAT and CDR2 FQDESV (reference sequence). The length of the CDR3 is 16 residues. V trimming: 4 bases; J trimming: 5 bases; junction bases outside the gene matches: 8.

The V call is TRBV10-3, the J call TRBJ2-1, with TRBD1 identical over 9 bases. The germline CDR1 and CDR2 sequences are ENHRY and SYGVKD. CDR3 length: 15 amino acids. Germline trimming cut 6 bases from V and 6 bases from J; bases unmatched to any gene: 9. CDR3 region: CAIRGGGQGPNEQFF. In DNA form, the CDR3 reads TGTGCCATCAGGGGAGGGGGACAGGGCCCCAATGAGCAGTTCTTC.

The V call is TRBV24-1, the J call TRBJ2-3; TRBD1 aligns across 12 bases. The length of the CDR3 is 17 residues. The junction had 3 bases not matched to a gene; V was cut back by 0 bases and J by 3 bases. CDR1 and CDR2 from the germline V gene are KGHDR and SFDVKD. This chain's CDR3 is CATSDLQGQGATDTQYF. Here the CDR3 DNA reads TGTGCCACCAGTGATTTGCAGGGACAGGGGGCTACAGATACGCAGTATTTT.

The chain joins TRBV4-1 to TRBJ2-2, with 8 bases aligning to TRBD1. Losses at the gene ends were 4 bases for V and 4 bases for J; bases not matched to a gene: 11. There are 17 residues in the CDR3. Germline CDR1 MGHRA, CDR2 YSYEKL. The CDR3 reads CASSRGTPGQVTGELFF. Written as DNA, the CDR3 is TGCGCCAGCAGCCGAGGAACCCCGGGACAGGTCACCGGGGAGCTGTTTTTT.